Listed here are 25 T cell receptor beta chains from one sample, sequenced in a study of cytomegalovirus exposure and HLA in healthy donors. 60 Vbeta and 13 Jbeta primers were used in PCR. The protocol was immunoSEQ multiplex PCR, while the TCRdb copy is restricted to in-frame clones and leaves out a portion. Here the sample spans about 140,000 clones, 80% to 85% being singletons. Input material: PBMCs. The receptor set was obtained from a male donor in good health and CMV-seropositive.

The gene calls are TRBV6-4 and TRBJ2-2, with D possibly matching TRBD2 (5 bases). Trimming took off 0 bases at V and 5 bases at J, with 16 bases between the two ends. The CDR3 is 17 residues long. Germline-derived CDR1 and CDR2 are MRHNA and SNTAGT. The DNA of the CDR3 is TGTGCCAGCAGTGACTCGAGGGCCTCGGGGTGGACCGGGGAGCTGTTTTTT. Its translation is CASSDSRASGWTGELFF.

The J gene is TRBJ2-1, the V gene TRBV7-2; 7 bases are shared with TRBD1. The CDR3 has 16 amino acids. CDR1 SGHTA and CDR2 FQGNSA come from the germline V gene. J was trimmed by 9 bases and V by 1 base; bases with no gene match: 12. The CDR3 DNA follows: TGTGCCAGCAGCTTAGTTGCGCGACAGGGCGGCTTTGAGCAGTTCTTC. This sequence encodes CASSLVARQGGFEQFF.

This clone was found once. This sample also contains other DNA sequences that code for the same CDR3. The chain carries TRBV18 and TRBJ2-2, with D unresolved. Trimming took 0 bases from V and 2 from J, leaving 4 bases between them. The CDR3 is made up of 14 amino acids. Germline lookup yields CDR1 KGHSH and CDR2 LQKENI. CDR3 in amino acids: CASSPPSNTGELFF. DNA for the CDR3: TGTGCCAGCTCACCACCGAGTAACACCGGGGAGCTGTTTTTT.

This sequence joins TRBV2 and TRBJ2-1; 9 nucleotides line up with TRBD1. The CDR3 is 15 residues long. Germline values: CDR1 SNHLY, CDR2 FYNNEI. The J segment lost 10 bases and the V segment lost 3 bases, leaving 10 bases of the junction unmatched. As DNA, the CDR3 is TGTGCCAGCAGTGAGGTGGGGACAGGGAGAGGCGAGCAGTTCTTC. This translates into CASSEVGTGRGEQFF.

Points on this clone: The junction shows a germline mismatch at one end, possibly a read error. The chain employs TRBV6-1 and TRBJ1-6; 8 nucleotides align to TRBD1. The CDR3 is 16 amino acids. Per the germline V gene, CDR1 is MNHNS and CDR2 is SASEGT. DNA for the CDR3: TGTGCCAGCAGTGGGACAGGGAGCTCCTATAATTCACCCCCCCACTTT. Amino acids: CASSGTGSSYNSPPHF.

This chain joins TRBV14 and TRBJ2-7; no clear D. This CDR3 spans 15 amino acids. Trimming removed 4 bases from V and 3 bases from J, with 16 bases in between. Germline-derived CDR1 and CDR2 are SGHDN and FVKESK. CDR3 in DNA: TGTGCCAGCAGCCTTTATGCAACCCACTACTACGAGCAGTACTTC. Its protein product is CASSLYATHYYEQYF.

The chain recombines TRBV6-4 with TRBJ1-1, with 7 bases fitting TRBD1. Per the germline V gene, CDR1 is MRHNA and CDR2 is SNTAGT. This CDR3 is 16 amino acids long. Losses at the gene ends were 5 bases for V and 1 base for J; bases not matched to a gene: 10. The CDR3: CASSRPGGTRNTEAFF. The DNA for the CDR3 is TGTGCCAGCAGTCGTCCAGGGGGAACTCGGAACACTGAAGCTTTCTTT.

The CDR3 reads CATSREMRTALNTEAFF. The CDR3 nucleotides read TGTGCCACCAGCAGAGAGATGCGGACAGCCCTGAACACTGAAGCTTTCTTT. This rearrangement joins TRBV15 to TRBJ1-1; weak D call: TRBD1 (6 bases). The germline V gene encodes CDR1 LNHNV and CDR2 YYDKDF (reference sequence). Trimming pared 0 bases from V and 0 bases from J, leaving 14 bases between. The CDR3 loop spans 17 amino acids.

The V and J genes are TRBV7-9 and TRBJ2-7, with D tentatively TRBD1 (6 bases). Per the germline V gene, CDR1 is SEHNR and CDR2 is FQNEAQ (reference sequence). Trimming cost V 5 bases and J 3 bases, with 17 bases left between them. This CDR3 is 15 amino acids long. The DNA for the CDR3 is TGTGCCAGCAGCCTTCGAGGGGGTACGGTCTACGAGCAGTACTTC. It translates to CASSLRGGTVYEQYF.

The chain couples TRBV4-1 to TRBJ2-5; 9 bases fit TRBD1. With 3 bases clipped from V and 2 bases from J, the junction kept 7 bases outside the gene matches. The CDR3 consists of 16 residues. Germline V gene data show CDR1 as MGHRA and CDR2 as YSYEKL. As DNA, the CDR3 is TGCGCCAGCAGCCAGCCCGGGACAGGGTCTCAAGAGACCCAGTACTTC. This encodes CASSQPGTGSQETQYF.

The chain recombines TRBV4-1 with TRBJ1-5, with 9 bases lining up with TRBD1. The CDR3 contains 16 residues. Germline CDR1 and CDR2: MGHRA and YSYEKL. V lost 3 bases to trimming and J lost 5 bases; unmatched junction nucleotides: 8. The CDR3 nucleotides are TGCGCCAGCAGCCAGATTACAGGGGGCGTCCATCAGCCCCAGCATTTT. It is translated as CASSQITGGVHQPQHF.

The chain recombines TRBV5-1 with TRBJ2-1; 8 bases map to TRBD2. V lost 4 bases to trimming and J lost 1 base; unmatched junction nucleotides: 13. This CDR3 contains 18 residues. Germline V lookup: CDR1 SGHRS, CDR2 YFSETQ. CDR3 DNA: TGCGCCAGCAGCCGCGAAACTAGCGGCCTGGGGTCCTACAATGAGCAGTTCTTC. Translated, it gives CASSRETSGLGSYNEQFF. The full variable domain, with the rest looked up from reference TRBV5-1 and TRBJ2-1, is KAGVTQTPRYLIKTRGQQVTLSCSPISGHRSVSWYQQTPGQGLQFLFEYFSETQRNKGNFPGRFSGRQFSNSRSEMNVSTLELGDSALYLCASSRETSGLGSYNEQFFGPGTRLTVL.

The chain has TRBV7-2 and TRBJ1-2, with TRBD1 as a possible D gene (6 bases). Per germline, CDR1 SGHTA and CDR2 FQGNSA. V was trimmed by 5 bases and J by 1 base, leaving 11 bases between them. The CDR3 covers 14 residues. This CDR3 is CASSRDTYNYGYTF. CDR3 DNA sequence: TGTGCCAGCAGCCGGGACACTTATAACTATGGCTACACCTTC.

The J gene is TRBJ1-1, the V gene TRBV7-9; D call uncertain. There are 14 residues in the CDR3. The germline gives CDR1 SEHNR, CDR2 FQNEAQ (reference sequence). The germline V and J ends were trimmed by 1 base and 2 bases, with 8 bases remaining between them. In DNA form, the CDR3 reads TGTGCCAGCAGCTTAGTGCAGGCCAACACTGAAGCTTTCTTT. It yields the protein CASSLVQANTEAFF.

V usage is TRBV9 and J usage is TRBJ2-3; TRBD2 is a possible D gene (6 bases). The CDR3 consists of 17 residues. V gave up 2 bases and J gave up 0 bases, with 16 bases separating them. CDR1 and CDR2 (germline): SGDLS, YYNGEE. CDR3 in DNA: TGTGCCAGCAGCGTCGTCGGGACTCTGTCTAGCACAGATACGCAGTATTTT. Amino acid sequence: CASSVVGTLSSTDTQYF.

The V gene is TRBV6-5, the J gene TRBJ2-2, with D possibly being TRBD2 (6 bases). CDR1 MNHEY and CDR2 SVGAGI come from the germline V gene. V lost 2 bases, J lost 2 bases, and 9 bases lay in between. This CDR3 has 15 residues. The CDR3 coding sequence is TGTGCCAGCAGTTACGCGGGGCCCAACACCGGGGAGCTGTTTTTT. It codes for CASSYAGPNTGELFF.

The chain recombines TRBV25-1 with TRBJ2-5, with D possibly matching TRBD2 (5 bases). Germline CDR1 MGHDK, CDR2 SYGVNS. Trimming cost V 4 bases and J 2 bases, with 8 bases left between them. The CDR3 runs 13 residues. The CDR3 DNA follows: TGTGCCAGCAGTGGGACGGGGCAAGAGACCCAGTACTTC. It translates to CASSGTGQETQYF.

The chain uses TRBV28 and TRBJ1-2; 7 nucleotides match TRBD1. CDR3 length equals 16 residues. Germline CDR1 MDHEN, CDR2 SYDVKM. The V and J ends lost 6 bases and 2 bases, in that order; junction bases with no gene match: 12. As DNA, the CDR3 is TGTGCCAGCAGCCTAGGAGGGACAGCCCAAAACTATGGCTACACCTTC. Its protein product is CASSLGGTAQNYGYTF.

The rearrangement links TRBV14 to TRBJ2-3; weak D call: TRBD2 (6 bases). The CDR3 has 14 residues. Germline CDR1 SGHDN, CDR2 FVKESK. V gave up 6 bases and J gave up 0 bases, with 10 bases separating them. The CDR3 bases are TGTGCCAGCAGACTCAGCGGGAGCACAGATACGCAGTATTTT. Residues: CASRLSGSTDTQYF.

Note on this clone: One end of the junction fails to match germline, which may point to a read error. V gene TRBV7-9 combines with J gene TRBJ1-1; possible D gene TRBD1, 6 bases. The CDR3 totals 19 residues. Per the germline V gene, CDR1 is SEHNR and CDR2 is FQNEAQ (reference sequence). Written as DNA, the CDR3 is TGTTCCAGCAGCAATAGGGGCGGGGGCAGGGTGAGAGGGAACACTGAAGCTTTCTTT. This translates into CSSSNRGGGRVRGNTEAFF.

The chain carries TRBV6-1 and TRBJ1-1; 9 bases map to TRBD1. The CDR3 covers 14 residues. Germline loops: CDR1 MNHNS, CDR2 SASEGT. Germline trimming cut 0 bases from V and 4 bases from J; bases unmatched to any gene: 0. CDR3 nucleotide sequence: TGTGCCAGCAGTGAAGCGACAGGGGGCACTGAAGCTTTCTTT. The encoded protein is CASSEATGGTEAFF.

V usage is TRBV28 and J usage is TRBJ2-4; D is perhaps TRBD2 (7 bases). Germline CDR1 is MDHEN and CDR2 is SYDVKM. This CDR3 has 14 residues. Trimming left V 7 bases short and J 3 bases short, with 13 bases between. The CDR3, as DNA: TGTGCCAGCAATGGCGGGGGCGTCAAAAACATTCAGTACTTC. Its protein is CASNGGGVKNIQYF.

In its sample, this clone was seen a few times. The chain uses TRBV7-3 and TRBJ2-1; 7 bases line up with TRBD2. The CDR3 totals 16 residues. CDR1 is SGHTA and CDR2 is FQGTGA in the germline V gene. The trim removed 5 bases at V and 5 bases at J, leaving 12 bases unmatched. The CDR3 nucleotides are TGTGCCAGCAGCACCTCCGGTACTAGCGCCCACAATGAGCAGTTCTTC. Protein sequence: CASSTSGTSAHNEQFF. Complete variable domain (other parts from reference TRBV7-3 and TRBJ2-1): GAGVSQTPSNKVTEKGKYVELRCDPISGHTALYWYRQSLGQGPEFLIYFQGTGAADDSGLPNDRFFAVRPEGSVSTLKIQRTERGDSAVYLCASSTSGTSAHNEQFFGPGTRLTVL.

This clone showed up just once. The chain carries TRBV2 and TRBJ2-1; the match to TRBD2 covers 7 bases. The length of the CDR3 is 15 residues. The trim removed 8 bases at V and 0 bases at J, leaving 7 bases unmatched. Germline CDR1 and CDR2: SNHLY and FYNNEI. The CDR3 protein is CASQMRESSYNEQFF. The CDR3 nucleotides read TGTGCCAGCCAAATGCGGGAGAGCTCCTACAATGAGCAGTTCTTC.

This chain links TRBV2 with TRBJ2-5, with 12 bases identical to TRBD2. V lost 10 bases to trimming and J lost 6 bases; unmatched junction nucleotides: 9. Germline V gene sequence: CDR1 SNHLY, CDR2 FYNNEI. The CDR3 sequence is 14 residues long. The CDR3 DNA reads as TGTGCCACCCTGGGACTAGCGGGTCCTCAGACCCAGTACTTC. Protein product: CATLGLAGPQTQYF.